Included here is one T cell receptor (beta chain) sequence, with context. Its antigen is unknown. The data are from a study of spatial heterogeneity in lung cancer. Study observations and caveats: Expanded alpha and beta TCR counts within tumors tracked tumor mutation counts.

One entry per CDR3 protein, called by TCRdb with MiXCR from the 5' RACE reads. The sample has 5,000 or so distinct CDR3 sequences; around 12% are singletons. Time point in this sample: sample taken at primary tumor resection. This TCR was sampled from a male donor with early-stage non-small cell lung cancer. The sample in question was lung tumor tissue, obtained at surgery.

The CDR3 region is CASSVGISGGTTQYF. The CDR3 nucleotides are TGTGCCAGCAGCGTAGGTATAAGCGGGGGGACGACGCAGTACTTC. The rearrangement uses TRBV9 and TRBJ2-5; 9 bases fit TRBD2. From germline, CDR1 is SGDLS and CDR2 YYNGEE. The ends lost 0 bases at V and 11 bases at J; junction bases unmatched: 11. The CDR3 runs 15 residues. Complete variable domain (other parts from reference TRBV9 and TRBJ2-5): DSGVTQTPKHLITATGQRVTLRCSPRSGDLSVYWYQQSLDQGLQFLIQYYNGEERAKGNILERFSAQQFPDLHSELNLSSLELGDSALYFCASSVGISGGTTQYFGPGTRLLVL.